Detailed here is one TCR beta chain. The CDR3 runs to 12 residues. Germline assignment: CDR1 SQVTM and CDR2 ANQGSEA. The V end was cut by 5 bases, the J end by 8 bases, with 15 bases between. The donors, all healthy, were Caucasians living in Russia, aged about 6 to 90. These data are taken from a study of blood T cells in healthy people across ages. Overall study context: Template switching picked up about one barcoded beta molecule for each two T cells.

Then a second PCR, running about 7 to 11 cycles, was carried out with a sample-barcoded 5' primer and a J-beta primer mix. A 12-random-nucleotide template-switch adaptor tagged each cDNA molecule. TCRdb re-derived calls from the 5' RACE reads in MiXCR, one entry per CDR3 protein. The data contain about 1.4 million distinct CDR3 sequences, approximately 59% of them singletons. The clonotype comes from a man aged 18 to 30 in good health. V gene TRBV29-1 combines with J gene TRBJ1-2; D is unresolved. Sequences were obtained from blood. For the CDR3, the DNA is TGCAGCGTTCTCCTCCCGTCGGAGGGCTACACCTTC. Its translation is CSVLLPSEGYTF.